Listed here is a single T cell receptor beta chain. The data stem from a study of blood T cell repertoires in COVID-19. Study-level information: The analysed material was cDNA or gDNA that came from T cells, B-cell-depleted T cells, or PBMCs.

Looked up from germline, CDR1 is LNHDA and CDR2 is SQIVND (reference sequence). The V and J ends lost 4 bases and 2 bases, in that order; junction bases with no gene match: 9. The CDR3 sequence is 16 residues long. Original analysis: Researchers report that nucleated cell counts were estimated from reference gene primer amplification. TCRdb keeps only in-frame clones here, not all; method: immunoSEQ multiplex PCR. The V and J calls and clone size come from that table; D and trimming were worked out from the DNA. The sample has 130,000 or so clones; roughly 84% are singletons. The V gene is TRBV19, the J gene TRBJ1-2; TRBD1 agrees at 8 bases. This receptor was obtained from a man aged 55 to 69 with acute or convalescent COVID-19. Sequenced sample: peripheral blood. The CDR3 DNA reads TGTGCCAGTAGTACCCACGGACAGGGAAGCAACTATGGCTACACCTTC. Its translation is CASSTHGQGSNYGYTF.